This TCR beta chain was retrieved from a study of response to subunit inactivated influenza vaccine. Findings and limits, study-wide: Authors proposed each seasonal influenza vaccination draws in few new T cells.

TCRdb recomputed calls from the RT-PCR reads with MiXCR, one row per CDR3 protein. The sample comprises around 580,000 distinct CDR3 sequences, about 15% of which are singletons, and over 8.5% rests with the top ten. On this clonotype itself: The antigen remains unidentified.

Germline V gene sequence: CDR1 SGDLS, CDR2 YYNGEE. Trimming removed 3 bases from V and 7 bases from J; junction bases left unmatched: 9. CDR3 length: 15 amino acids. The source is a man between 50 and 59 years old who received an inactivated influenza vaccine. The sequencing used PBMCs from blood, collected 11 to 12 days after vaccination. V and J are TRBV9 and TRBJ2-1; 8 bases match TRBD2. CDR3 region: CASSASAGAGNEQFF. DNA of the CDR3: TGTGCCAGCAGCGCGTCAGCGGGAGCAGGAAATGAGCAGTTCTTC.